The T cell receptor (beta chain) under discussion was sequenced for a study of T cell responses to AZD1222 COVID-19 vaccine. Study-level results: There were mostly white British donors and more females than males, and clonal diversity was possibly underestimated.

The length of the CDR3 is 13 residues. Trimming took 1 base from V and 11 from J, leaving 14 bases between them. The V gene's germline CDR1 is MNHNS and CDR2 SASEGT. Sequenced by immunoSEQ multiplex PCR; TCRdb stores in-frame clones only, minus some. Counted here are about 69,000 clones, 70% to 90% occurring once; the ten biggest clones make up roughly 25%. Analysis merged second doses at about 4 or about 12 weeks. Comment on this clone: Its target is not known.

This receptor was taken from an adult who received the AZD1222 COVID-19 vaccine. The gene calls are TRBV6-1 and TRBJ1-1; possibly TRBD1 for D (6 bases). Sequenced material: peripheral blood, taken 28 days after the second AZD1222 dose. CDR3 DNA: TGTGCCAGCAGTGAAGGGGACACCACAGCTGCTTTCTTT. Amino acid sequence: CASSEGDTTAAFF.